The clone carrying this TCR beta chain was seen many times. The sample comes from a study of regulatory T cells in long-lasting Graves disease. The CDR3 is made up of 14 amino acids. Germline CDR1 is MNHEY and CDR2 is SVGEGT. The V end lost 6 bases, the J end lost 7 bases, and 19 bases lay between the germline ends. To make TCR beta libraries, researchers used iRepertoire HTBI primers and Arm-PCR of CDR3 regions. Study processing details: Samples collectively showed around 56 TRBV and 11 to 15 TRBJ segments. TCRdb re-analysed the multiplex PCR reads in MiXCR, keeping a single row per CDR3 protein. The authors' filters were not applied to this entry. The sample shows approximately 270,000 distinct CDR3 sequences, around 19% of them seen only once. Time point reported: newly diagnosed GD, antithyroid drugs for less than 3 months. From PBMCs, RNA was extracted and then used to make the TCR library. This sample was also put to use in a study of T cells in Graves' hyperthyroidism and ophthalmopathy. This second report adds: Patients were excluded because of uncontrolled infection, other autoimmune disease, pregnancy or lactation. From stable hyperthyroidism, ophthalmopathy was separated by a 13 V-J model.

The sample here was peripheral blood mononuclear cells (PBMCs), taken at new diagnosis, from a patient treated with antithyroid drugs. The sequence came from a woman in her thirties with Graves disease. The V and J genes are TRBV6-2 or TRBV6-3 and TRBJ2-7, with TRBD2 as a possible D gene (6 bases). The CDR3 DNA reads TGTGCCAGCAGCTGGGAGGTACTTTCTGGGGAGCAGTACTTC. Its translation: CASSWEVLSGEQYF.